The 29 T cell receptor beta chains below all came from one sample that was sequenced in a study of cytomegalovirus exposure and HLA in healthy donors. PCR amplification relied on 60 Vbeta primers (plus 13 Jbeta primers). Sequenced by immunoSEQ multiplex PCR; TCRdb stores in-frame clones only, minus some. The sample shows about 85,000 clones, over 70% of them seen only once. The source material was PBMCs. These receptors all stem from a middle-aged man in good health and CMV-seropositive.

The chain employs TRBV10-1 and TRBJ2-7; TRBD2 might be the D (6 bases). The germline V and J ends were trimmed by 2 bases and 6 bases, with 17 bases remaining between them. The CDR3 length is 15 residues. Germline assignment: CDR1 WNHNN and CDR2 SYGVQD (reference sequence). CDR3 amino acids: CASSEGGVLSGEQYF. The CDR3 coding sequence is TGCGCCAGCAGTGAGGGAGGGGTGCTCAGCGGCGAGCAGTACTTC.

The chain combines TRBV19 with TRBJ2-1; 13 nucleotides align to TRBD2. Germline V CDR1 and CDR2: LNHDA, SQIVND (reference sequence). This CDR3 region has 18 residues. With 0 bases clipped from V and 9 bases from J, the junction kept 11 bases outside the gene matches. The CDR3 bases are TGTGCCAGTAGTATAGAGTCCTATCGGACTAGCGGGAGTCCTGAGCAGTTCTTC. This codes for CASSIESYRTSGSPEQFF.

This clone was counted between two and nine times. The chain recombines TRBV19 with TRBJ1-3; D remains ambiguous. The ends were cut back, 5 bases at V and 1 base at J, with 3 bases in the middle. The CDR3 has 12 residues. Germline lookup yields CDR1 LNHDA and CDR2 SQIVND (reference sequence). CDR3 DNA: TGTGCCAGTAGTCTGTCTGGAAACACCATATATTTT. Protein sequence: CASSLSGNTIYF.

This clone was counted a few times. This chain links TRBV6-6 with TRBJ2-2; tentative D call: TRBD1 (5 bases). The CDR3 is 15 residues long. The germline V gene encodes CDR1 MNHNY and CDR2 SVGAGI (reference sequence). The V gene lost 5 bases and the J gene lost 4 bases, with 14 bases spanning the gap. The CDR3 spells CASSHETATTGELFF. The DNA for the CDR3 is TGTGCCAGCAGTCACGAGACAGCGACCACCGGGGAGCTGTTTTTT.

The V gene is TRBV19, the J gene TRBJ2-2; a possible D gene is TRBD1 (5 bases). This CDR3 spans 18 amino acids. V was trimmed by 7 bases and J by 3 bases, leaving 24 bases between them. The germline gives CDR1 LNHDA, CDR2 SQIVND (reference sequence). The CDR3 is CASTSWWGPKRDTGELFF. CDR3 coding DNA: TGTGCCAGTACTTCCTGGTGGGGCCCTAAAAGAGACACCGGGGAGCTGTTTTTT.

This clone has a single count. The chain uses TRBV2 and TRBJ1-2; possible D gene TRBD1, 5 bases. Germline V CDR1 and CDR2: SNHLY, FYNNEI. CDR3 length equals 15 residues. The V gene lost 5 bases and the J gene lost 8 bases, with 21 bases spanning the gap. The CDR3 loop reads CASSWGGVGGDGYTF. In DNA form, the CDR3 reads TGTGCCAGCAGTTGGGGAGGTGTGGGGGGAGACGGCTACACCTTC.

The chain joins TRBV5-1 to TRBJ1-5; no definite D call. V was trimmed by 4 bases and J by 3 bases, leaving 8 bases between them. This CDR3 is built from 13 residues. Per germline, CDR1 SGHRS and CDR2 YFSETQ. The CDR3 nucleotides read TGCGCCAGCAGCGAGGGAAACAATCAGCCCCAGCATTTT. This encodes CASSEGNNQPQHF.

This clone was counted a few times. V is TRBV7-2 and J is TRBJ2-1; tentatively, D is TRBD1 (5 bases). The length of the CDR3 is 16 residues. V gave up 2 bases and J gave up 0 bases, with 11 bases separating them. Looked up from germline, CDR1 is SGHTA and CDR2 is FQGNSA. CDR3 amino acids: CASSLPDRGSYNEQFF. DNA for the CDR3: TGTGCCAGCAGCTTACCTGACAGAGGCTCCTACAATGAGCAGTTCTTC.

The chain couples TRBV7-2 to TRBJ2-3; 10 bases align to TRBD2. Germline V CDR1 and CDR2: SGHTA, FQGNSA. Unmatched junction bases numbered 13, after V lost 5 bases and J lost 5 bases. The CDR3 runs to 17 residues. The CDR3 sequence: CASSPYSTRLAGDTQYF. Written as DNA, the CDR3 is TGTGCCAGCAGCCCCTACTCGACCAGACTAGCGGGAGATACGCAGTATTTT.

The chain combines TRBV6-5 with TRBJ2-2, with 8 bases identical to TRBD2. CDR1 is MNHEY, CDR2 SVGAGI, per germline. The trim removed 6 bases at V and 6 bases at J, leaving 6 bases unmatched. This CDR3 has 14 amino acids. CDR3 amino acids: CASRTGGSSGELFF. The CDR3 coding sequence is TGTGCCAGCAGGACGGGAGGGTCGTCCGGGGAGCTGTTTTTT.

CDR3 DNA sequence: TGCGCCAGCAGCCCGGGGGGCGCTGGGGGGCTCAGAAACACCGGGGAGCTGTTTTTT. Protein sequence: CASSPGGAGGLRNTGELFF. The V call is TRBV5-1, the J call TRBJ2-2, with a weak D call TRBD2 (7 bases). Germline assignment: CDR1 SGHRS and CDR2 YFSETQ. Trimming shortened V by 4 bases and J by 2 bases, and 24 bases separated the two germline ends. The CDR3 sequence is 19 residues long.

The V call is TRBV19, the J call TRBJ2-2; 11 bases map to TRBD1. J gave up 8 bases and V 3 bases, and 5 bases lay outside the gene matches. The length of the CDR3 is 15 residues. Germline V CDR1 and CDR2: LNHDA, SQIVND (reference sequence). The CDR3 region has the DNA TGTGCCAGTAGTATGGACAGGGGGCTAGCGGGGGAGCTGTTTTTT. Translated, it gives CASSMDRGLAGELFF.

The chain has TRBV5-4 and TRBJ1-1; D is perhaps TRBD1 (5 bases). Trimming shortened V by 3 bases and J by 1 base, and 10 bases separated the two germline ends. This CDR3 is built from 14 residues. CDR1 and CDR2 from the germline V gene are SGHNT and YYREEE (reference sequence). The DNA for the CDR3 is TGTGCCAGCAGCTCCCGACAGACGAACACTGAAGCTTTCTTT. Translated, it gives CASSSRQTNTEAFF.

This clone was seen a few times. The chain combines TRBV4-2 with TRBJ2-7; 9 bases agree with TRBD2. V lost 0 bases, J lost 5 bases, and 8 bases stayed unmatched. The CDR3 consists of 16 residues. CDR1 is LGHNA, CDR2 YNFKEQ, per germline. The CDR3, as DNA: TGTGCCAGCAGCCAAGAGCTAGCGGGACTCCCTAACGAGCAGTACTTC. Translation gives CASSQELAGLPNEQYF.

CDR3 protein: CASSAGQGIYEQYF. The CDR3 region has the DNA TGTGCCAGCAGCGCGGGACAGGGGATCTACGAGCAGTACTTC. This sequence joins TRBV13 and TRBJ2-7; 10 nucleotides agree with TRBD1. Germline values: CDR1 PRHDT, CDR2 FYEKMQ (reference sequence). J gave up 3 bases and V 5 bases, and 4 bases lay outside the gene matches. The CDR3 runs 14 residues.

The chain is built from TRBV6-1 and TRBJ2-3; the match to TRBD2 covers 10 bases. The CDR3 has 14 amino acids. V gave up 5 bases and J gave up 6 bases; unmatched junction bases: 5. CDR1 is MNHNS, CDR2 SASEGT, per germline. CDR3 region: CASSSGRAMDTQYF. The CDR3 nucleotides read TGTGCCAGCAGTAGCGGGAGGGCCATGGATACGCAGTATTTT.

The chain combines TRBV27 with TRBJ2-7, with D possibly being TRBD2 (5 bases). Trimming removed 0 bases at V and 4 bases at J, with 13 bases between. The CDR3 has 15 amino acids. Germline CDR1 MNHEY, CDR2 SMNVEV (reference sequence). CDR3 protein: CASSLSGRGGYEQYF. DNA of the CDR3: TGTGCCAGCAGTTTATCGGGCCGGGGTGGGTACGAGCAGTACTTC.

The J gene is TRBJ2-7, the V gene TRBV30; D is possibly TRBD1 (5 bases). CDR3 size: 14 residues. Trimming took off 3 bases at V and 2 bases at J, with 14 bases between the two ends. Germline assignment: CDR1 GTSNPN and CDR2 SVGIG (reference sequence). This CDR3 reads CAWSPRERTYEQYF. DNA for the CDR3: TGTGCCTGGAGCCCCAGGGAACGGACCTACGAGCAGTACTTC.

This clone was found once. The chain uses TRBV5-1 and TRBJ2-1, with D possibly matching TRBD2 (5 bases). In germline, CDR1 is SGHRS, CDR2 YFSETQ. The CDR3 spans 14 residues. Deletions cut 0 bases from V and 6 bases from J, with 10 bases between. The CDR3 region is CASSLATRGNEQFF. CDR3 DNA: TGCGCCAGCAGCTTGGCTACTAGAGGCAATGAGCAGTTCTTC.

This rearrangement joins TRBV4-1 to TRBJ2-7; TRBD2 matches 10 bases. V lost 3 bases to trimming and J lost 2 bases; unmatched junction nucleotides: 7. CDR1 is MGHRA, CDR2 YSYEKL, per germline. The length of the CDR3 is 16 residues. The CDR3 DNA sequence: TGCGCCAGCAGCCAGGGTCCAGCGGGAGGGACCTACGAGCAGTACTTC. Its translation is CASSQGPAGGTYEQYF.

V is TRBV5-4 and J is TRBJ2-7; 9 nucleotides agree with TRBD1. Per germline, CDR1 SGHNT and CDR2 YYREEE (reference sequence). Trimming took 4 bases from V and 4 from J; bases not matched to a gene: 3. There are 13 residues in the CDR3. The CDR3 DNA reads as TGTGCCAGCAGCCCGGACAGGGGATACGAGCAGTACTTC. Translated: CASSPDRGYEQYF.

The J gene is TRBJ2-3, the V gene TRBV29-1; D remains ambiguous. With 3 bases removed from V and 0 bases from J, the gap between germline ends came to 7 bases. This CDR3 region has 13 residues. CDR1 is SQVTM and CDR2 is ANQGSEA in the germline V gene. CDR3 nucleotides: TGCAGCGTTGACCTCGAGAGCACAGATACGCAGTATTTT. This translates into CSVDLESTDTQYF.

The sample holds a few counts of this clone. The chain carries TRBV6-6 and TRBJ2-7, with TRBD2 matching 11 bases. Germline V CDR1 and CDR2: MNHNY, SVGAGI (reference sequence). Trimming cost V 10 bases and J 3 bases; bases outside gene matches: 5. The CDR3 runs 13 residues. The CDR3 is CATRTSGFYEQYF. The CDR3 coding sequence is TGTGCCACCCGGACTAGCGGGTTCTACGAGCAGTACTTC.

This sequence joins TRBV11-1 and TRBJ2-5, with D uncertain. The germline V gene encodes CDR1 SGHAT and CDR2 FQDESV (reference sequence). The length of the CDR3 is 17 residues. The V end lost 1 base, the J end lost 0 bases, and 15 bases lay between the germline ends. The CDR3: CASSLGFNIPYQETQYF. The CDR3 nucleotides are TGTGCCAGCAGCTTAGGGTTCAACATCCCGTACCAAGAGACCCAGTACTTC.

Only a few counts were recorded for this clone. The CDR3 reads CAISESAGKNTEAFF. CDR3 coding DNA: TGTGCCATCAGTGAGTCGGCAGGGAAGAACACTGAAGCTTTCTTT. This chain links TRBV10-3 with TRBJ1-1, with D possibly being TRBD1 (5 bases). The germline V gene encodes CDR1 ENHRY and CDR2 SYGVKD. Trimming left V 0 bases short and J 1 base short, with 9 bases between. The CDR3 length is 15 residues.

CDR3 region: CASSLTSGRPYNEQFF. In nucleotides, the CDR3 is TGTGCCAGCAGCCTCACTAGCGGGAGGCCCTACAATGAGCAGTTCTTC. The V call is TRBV7-8, the J call TRBJ2-1, with 12 bases lining up with TRBD2. Germline V gene lookup returns CDR1 SGHVS and CDR2 FQNEAQ. This CDR3 region has 16 residues. V dropped 5 bases and J dropped 2; count of bases not matched to a gene: 4.

The rearrangement links TRBV29-1 to TRBJ1-1, with no clear D. The length of the CDR3 is 12 residues. The germline V and J ends were trimmed by 5 bases and 0 bases, with 7 bases remaining between them. Germline V gene data show CDR1 as SQVTM and CDR2 as ANQGSEA. The CDR3 region is CSVSTVNTEAFF. CDR3 coding DNA: TGCAGCGTTAGTACAGTGAACACTGAAGCTTTCTTT.

CDR3 coding DNA: TGTGCCAGCAGCTTGGGGACTAGCGGGTTCTTCAATGAGCAGTTCTTC. Amino acid sequence: CASSLGTSGFFNEQFF. The rearrangement joins TRBV13 to TRBJ2-1; the match to TRBD2 covers 12 bases. The CDR3 has 16 amino acids. V gave up 3 bases and J gave up 6 bases; unmatched junction bases: 6. Germline CDR1 reads PRHDT; CDR2 reads FYEKMQ (reference sequence). Together with reference TRBV13 and TRBJ2-1, the CDR3 gives the full variable domain: AAGVIQSPRHLIKEKRETATLKCYPIPRHDTVYWYQQGPGQDPQFLISFYEKMQSDKGSIPDRFSAQQFSDYHSELNMSSLELGDSALYFCASSLGTSGFFNEQFFGPGTRLTVL.

The chain combines TRBV7-3 with TRBJ2-1; 11 nucleotides line up with TRBD1. The CDR3 length is 15 residues. Germline V gene sequence: CDR1 SGHTA, CDR2 FQGTGA. Losses at the gene ends were 2 bases for V and 8 bases for J; bases not matched to a gene: 5. The CDR3, as DNA: TGTGCCAGCAGCTTAGGGGACAGGGGGGAGTATGAGCAGTTCTTC. Translated: CASSLGDRGEYEQFF.